The 3 T cell receptor beta chains in this list originate from one sample, sequenced in a study of blood T cell repertoires in COVID-19. Here immunoSEQ multiplex PCR was the method, and the copy in TCRdb shows in-frame clones only, minus some. The sample has around 16,000 clones; around 86% are singletons. Sequencing was carried out using peripheral blood. The receptors here all came from a man in his sixties with acute or convalescent COVID-19.

This rearrangement joins TRBV27 to TRBJ2-5; 7 nucleotides align to TRBD2. The junction had 5 bases not matched to a gene; V was cut back by 3 bases and J by 1 base. The V gene's germline CDR1 is MNHEY and CDR2 SMNVEV (reference sequence). This CDR3 is 15 amino acids long. CDR3 protein: CASSFLAGLQETQYF. CDR3 coding DNA: TGTGCCAGCAGTTTTTTAGCGGGCCTCCAAGAGACCCAGTACTTC.

This chain links TRBV3-1 (or the pseudogene TRBV3-2) with TRBJ2-5; tentatively, D is TRBD1 (5 bases). The CDR3 extends over 18 amino acids. Between the trimmed V and J ends, which lost 1 base and 3 bases, there was a span of 21 bases. Germline CDR1 reads LGHDT; CDR2 reads YNNKEL (reference sequence). CDR3 amino acids: CASSQALLLGPREETQYF. CDR3 bases: TGTGCCAGCAGCCAAGCCCTTCTTTTGGGTCCCAGGGAAGAGACCCAGTACTTC.

The J gene is TRBJ2-2, the V gene TRBV7-2, with TRBD2 identical over 9 bases. Germline lookup yields CDR1 SGHTA and CDR2 FQGNSA. V lost 1 base, J lost 4 bases, and 4 bases stayed unmatched. CDR3 length: 16 amino acids. CDR3 sequence (DNA): TGTGCCAGCAGCTTAGGAGGCGGGAGGGCCACCGGGGAGCTGTTTTTT. The encoded protein is CASSLGGGRATGELFF.